This T cell receptor (beta chain) derives from a study of T cell repertoires in cytomegalovirus infection. Study as a whole: Public signatures in TCR beta pointed to CMV infection and matching HLA type.

Germline assignment: CDR1 SGHTA and CDR2 FQGNSA. Trimming removed 0 bases from V and 2 bases from J, with 7 bases in between. The CDR3 is 14 residues long. TCRdb re-analysed the reads in MiXCR, keeping a single row per CDR3 protein. Among approximately 990,000 distinct CDR3 sequences listed, roughly 30% were seen once. The study's findings and limits: Public TCR beta family frequency separated CMV-and-HLA carriers, including in an independent cohort. HLA-C-restricted, CMV-specific TCR beta clonotypes were dominant ex vivo.

Worth noting for this clonotype: Its antigen is undetermined. This probably arose from a read error, given a far larger clone one base away.

The rearrangement joins TRBV7-2 to TRBJ2-5; D is ambiguous. The sequences come from cultured CD8+ T cells from PBMCs, collected from culture after CMV antigen stimulation. This TCR came from a human donor in good health (CMV status not recorded). Some clones in this sample may be carry-over from other donors' samples. In nucleotides, the CDR3 is TGTGCCAGCAGCTTAGCGGTAGGGCAAGAGACCCAGTACTTC. Amino acids: CASSLAVGQETQYF. Supplemented by reference TRBV7-2 and TRBJ2-5, the full variable domain reads GAGVSQSPSNKVTEKGKDVELRCDPISGHTALYWYRQSLGQGLEFLIYFQGNSAPDKSGLPSDRFSAERTGGSVSTLTIQRTQQEDSAVYLCASSLAVGQETQYFGPGTRLLVL.